One sample yielded the 5 T cell receptor beta chains listed below, sequenced in a study of cytomegalovirus exposure and HLA in healthy donors. The table came from immunoSEQ multiplex PCR; TCRdb's copy has only in-frame clones and leaves some out. The data show 70,000 or so clones, with 85% to 95% seen just once and less than 2% held by the top ten. The sample consisted of PBMCs. The receptors were sampled from a woman between 18 and 29 years old in good health and CMV-seropositive.

This chain connects TRBV5-1 to TRBJ2-6; 12 bases match TRBD2. Per germline, CDR1 SGHRS and CDR2 YFSETQ. Losses at the gene ends were 4 bases for V and 2 bases for J; bases not matched to a gene: 7. CDR3 length equals 18 residues. CDR3 in DNA: TGCGCCAGCAGCCTAAAGACTAGCGGGAGTGCTGGGGCCAACGTCCTGACTTTC. Translated, it gives CASSLKTSGSAGANVLTF.

The chain couples TRBV10-3 to TRBJ1-5, with D possibly TRBD1 on 6 matching bases. CDR1 and CDR2 from the germline V gene are ENHRY and SYGVKD. Trimming took off 3 bases at V and 2 bases at J, with 11 bases between the two ends. The CDR3 runs 15 residues. The chain's CDR3 is CAISEQGGGNQPQHF. As DNA, the CDR3 is TGTGCCATCAGTGAACAGGGCGGTGGCAATCAGCCCCAGCATTTT.

The V gene is TRBV5-1, the J gene TRBJ1-1, with D perhaps matching TRBD1 (6 bases). Germline V gene data show CDR1 as SGHRS and CDR2 as YFSETQ. V lost 3 bases and J lost 1, with 13 bases in between. CDR3 length: 15 amino acids. The CDR3 DNA is TGCGCCAGCAGCTGGGAGACAGGCCGGAACACTGAAGCTTTCTTT. It translates to CASSWETGRNTEAFF.

This rearrangement joins TRBV29-1 to TRBJ1-5; 8 bases match TRBD1. Germline CDR1 is SQVTM and CDR2 is ANQGSEA. This CDR3 has 13 amino acids. After removal of 6 bases from V and 7 bases from J, the junction contained 8 bases not matched to a gene. CDR3 region: CSVASGGSQPQHF. The CDR3 DNA reads as TGCAGCGTCGCCTCAGGGGGCAGCCAGCCCCAGCATTTT. Together with reference TRBV29-1 and TRBJ1-5, the CDR3 gives the full variable domain: SAVISQKPSRDICQRGTSLTIQCQVDSQVTMMFWYRQQPGQSLTLIATANQGSEATYESGFVIDKFPISRPNLTFSTLTVSNMSPEDSSIYLCSVASGGSQPQHFGDGTRLSIL.

The chain employs TRBV6-4 and TRBJ1-1; the match to TRBD1 covers 7 bases. The junction had 15 bases not matched to a gene; V was cut back by 5 bases and J by 6 bases. CDR1 MRHNA and CDR2 SNTAGT come from the germline V gene. This CDR3 comprises 16 residues. The CDR3 loop reads CASSPEGTAPQAEAFF. The DNA of the CDR3 is TGTGCCAGCAGTCCCGAGGGGACAGCCCCTCAGGCTGAAGCTTTCTTT.